This TCR beta chain comes out of a study of spatial heterogeneity in lung cancer. Overall study context: Patients with untreated early-stage non-small cell lung cancer, numbering 55 to 75, were the donors. In cases with available follow-up PBMC samples, these were sequenced at a median of about two years after resection.

Every cDNA TCR molecule received its own unique molecular identifier. TCRdb re-derived calls from the 5' RACE reads in MiXCR, one entry per CDR3 protein. The sample consists of around 2,400 distinct CDR3 sequences, roughly 26% of them appearing once. Specified time point: blood at routine non-recurrence follow-up after resection. Unsorted samples of tumor, nontumor lung or frozen PBMC had their whole RNA sequenced. In its sample, this clonotype was seen a few times. With the library built for alpha chains, this beta chain is off target and its frequency is not meaningful. This clonotype was obtained from a male donor with early-stage non-small cell lung cancer. The sequenced sample was PBMCs, obtained at follow-up.

CDR3: CASSQAGQVPYEQYF. The CDR3 bases are TGTGCCAGCAGCCAAGCGGGACAGGTTCCCTACGAGCAGTACTTC. The gene calls are TRBV3-1 and TRBJ2-7; TRBD1 agrees at 8 bases. Looked up from germline, CDR1 is LGHDT and CDR2 is YNNKEL (reference sequence). The CDR3 loop spans 15 amino acids. Trimming at V came to 1 base and at J to 2 bases, leaving 4 bases not matched to a gene.